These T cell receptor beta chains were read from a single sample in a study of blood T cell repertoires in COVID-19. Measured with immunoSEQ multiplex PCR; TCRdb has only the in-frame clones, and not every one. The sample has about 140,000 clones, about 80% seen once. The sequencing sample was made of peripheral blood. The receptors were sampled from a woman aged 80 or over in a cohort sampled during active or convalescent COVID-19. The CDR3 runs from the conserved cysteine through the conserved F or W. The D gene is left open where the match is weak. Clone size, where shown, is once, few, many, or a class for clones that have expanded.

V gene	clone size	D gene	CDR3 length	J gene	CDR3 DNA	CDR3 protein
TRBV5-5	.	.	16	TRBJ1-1	TGTGCCAGCAGCCCCCTCTCCGGGGTCAGGCACACTGAAGCTTTCTTT	CASSPLSGVRHTEAFF
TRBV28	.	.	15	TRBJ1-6	TGTGCCAGCAGTCCCGCGGGACGGAAAAATTCACCCCTCCACTTT	CASSPAGRKNSPLHF
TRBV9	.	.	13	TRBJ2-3	TGTGCCAGCAGCGTAGCGGAGCCAGATACGCAGTATTTT	CASSVAEPDTQYF
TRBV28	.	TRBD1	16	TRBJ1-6	TGTGCCAGCAGACCTTCCGGGACAGGGGGTAATTCACCCCTCCACTTT	CASRPSGTGGNSPLHF
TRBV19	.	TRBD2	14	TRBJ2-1	TGTGCCAGTAGTATGGCGGGGGGGGTGTATGAGCAGTTCTTC	CASSMAGGVYEQFF
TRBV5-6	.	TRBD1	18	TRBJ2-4	TGTGCCAGCAGCTCATCGGGACAGGGGGTCCGGGGGTGGAACATTCAGTACTTC	CASSSSGQGVRGWNIQYF
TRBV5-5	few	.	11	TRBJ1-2	TGTGCCAGCAGAAAGAGTTATGGCTACACCTTC	CASRKSYGYTF
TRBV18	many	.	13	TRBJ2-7	TGTGCCAGCTCACCGGACTTGGCCTACGAGCAGTACTTC	CASSPDLAYEQYF
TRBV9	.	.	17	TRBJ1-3	TGTGCCAGCAGCCCCCTTGGGCAGAGGGTAGCGGGAAACACCATATATTTT	CASSPLGQRVAGNTIYF
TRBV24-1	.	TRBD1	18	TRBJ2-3	TGTGCCACCAGTGATGCATCACCGGGACAGGGGGCTGGAGATACGCAGTATTTT	CATSDASPGQGAGDTQYF
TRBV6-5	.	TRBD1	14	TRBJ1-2	TGTGCCAGCAGGACCTTGGACAGGGACGATGGCTACACCTTC	CASRTLDRDDGYTF
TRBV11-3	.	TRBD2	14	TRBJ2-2	TGTGCCAGCAGCCGTAGCGGGGGCACCGGGGAGCTGTTTTTT	CASSRSGGTGELFF
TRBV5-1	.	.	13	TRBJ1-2	TGCGCCAGCAGCTCACAGGGTCTTGGTGGCTACACCTTC	CASSSQGLGGYTF
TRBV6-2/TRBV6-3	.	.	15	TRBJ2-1	TGTGCCAGCAGTTCCCCTAGGGGGAGGGTCAATGAGCAGTTCTTC	CASSSPRGRVNEQFF
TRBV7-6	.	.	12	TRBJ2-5	TGTGCCAGCAGCTCGTTACAAGAGACCCAGTACTTC	CASSSLQETQYF
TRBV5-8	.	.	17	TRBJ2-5	TGTGCCAGCAGCTTGGGTACGTCAGTGGCCCGCCAAGAGACCCAGTACTTC	CASSLGTSVARQETQYF
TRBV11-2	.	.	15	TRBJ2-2	TGTGCCAGCAGCTTACGTCTAGCGAACACCGGGGAGCTGTTTTTT	CASSLRLANTGELFF
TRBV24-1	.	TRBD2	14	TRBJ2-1	TGTGCCACCAGCAAAGCGGGGGGGTCCAATGAGCAGTTCTTC	CATSKAGGSNEQFF
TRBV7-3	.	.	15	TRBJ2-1	TGTGCCAGCAGCCCGAGAAAGAGCTCCTACAATGAGCAGTTCTTC	CASSPRKSSYNEQFF
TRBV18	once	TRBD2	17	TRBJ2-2	TGTGCCAGCTCACCACCCCCAGCGGGGGCGATCACCGGGGAGCTGTTTTTT	CASSPPPAGAITGELFF
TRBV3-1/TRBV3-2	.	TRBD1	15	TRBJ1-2	TGTGCCAGCAGCCTCCACAGGGGAGCTAACTATGGCTACACCTTC	CASSLHRGANYGYTF
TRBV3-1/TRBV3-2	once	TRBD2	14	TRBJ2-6	TGTGCCACCCGCGGGGGTCCTGGGGCCAACGTCCTGACTTTC	CATRGGPGANVLTF
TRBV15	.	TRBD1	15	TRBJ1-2	TGTGCCACCAGCGGATGGGACAGAACTAACTATGGCTACACCTTC	CATSGWDRTNYGYTF
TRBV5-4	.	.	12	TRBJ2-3	TGTGCCAGCAGCTCCGCCGGAGATACGCAGTATTTT	CASSSAGDTQYF
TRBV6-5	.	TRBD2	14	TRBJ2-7	TGTGCCAGCAGTAATAGCGGGGGCCCCCACGAGCAGTACTTC	CASSNSGGPHEQYF
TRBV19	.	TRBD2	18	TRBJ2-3	TGTGCCAGTAGTATAAGTCGGGCGCGGGGGGGCCGGGGAGATACGCAGTATTTT	CASSISRARGGRGDTQYF
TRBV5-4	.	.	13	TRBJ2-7	TGTGCCAGCAGCTTCAACCGGGGTGACGAGCAGTACTTC	CASSFNRGDEQYF
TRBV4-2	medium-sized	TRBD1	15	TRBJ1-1	TGTGCCAGCAGCCAGCTAATTACAGGGGGCACTGAAGCTTTCTTT	CASSQLITGGTEAFF
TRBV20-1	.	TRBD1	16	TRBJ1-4	TGCAGTGCTAGTAGATCTGGAACAGGGGGAATGGAAAAACTGTTTTTT	CSASRSGTGGMEKLFF
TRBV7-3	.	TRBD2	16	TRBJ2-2	TGTGCCAGCAGCCTGACCGGGACTAGTAGGACCGGGGAGCTGTTTTTT	CASSLTGTSRTGELFF
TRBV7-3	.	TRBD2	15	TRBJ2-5	TGTGCCAGCAGCTTAACTAGCGGGGGAGGAGGGACCCAGTACTTC	CASSLTSGGGGTQYF
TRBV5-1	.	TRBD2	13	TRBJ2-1	TGCGCCAGCAGCTTGGGGAGCGGGGGGTGGCAGTTCTTC	CASSLGSGGWQFF
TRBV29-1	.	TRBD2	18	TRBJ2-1	TGCAGCGTTGAAGATCAGGGACTAGCGGGGGGGATGGGCAATGAGCAGTTCTTC	CSVEDQGLAGGMGNEQFF
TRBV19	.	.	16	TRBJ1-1	TGTGCCAGTAGTATCTCCTCCCGGGGGAGAGGCACTGAAGCTTTCTTT	CASSISSRGRGTEAFF
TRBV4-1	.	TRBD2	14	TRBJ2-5	TGCGCCAGCAGCTTAGCGGGGCCCCAAGAGACCCAGTACTTC	CASSLAGPQETQYF
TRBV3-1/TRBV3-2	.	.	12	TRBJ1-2	TGTGCCAGCAGTAGACAGTACTATGGCTACACCTTC	CASSRQYYGYTF
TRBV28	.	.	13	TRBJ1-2	TGTGCCAGCAGACCTTATAACCTGGACACCCTATCCTTC	CASRPYNLDTLSF
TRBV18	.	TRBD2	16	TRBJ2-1	TGTGCCAGCTCACCAACCCGGGGAGGGACCTACAATGAGCAGTTCTTC	CASSPTRGGTYNEQFF
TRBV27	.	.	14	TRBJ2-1	TGTGCCAGCAGTTTACAGGGAGGAATAGGCGAGCAGTTCTTC	CASSLQGGIGEQFF
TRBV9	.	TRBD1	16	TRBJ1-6	TGTGCCAGCAGCCTACGGGACAGTTTTTTTAATTCACCCCTCCACTTT	CASSLRDSFFNSPLHF
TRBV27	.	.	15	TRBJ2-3	TGTGCCAGCAGTTTATCTCGGGGGATAACAGATACGCAGTATTTT	CASSLSRGITDTQYF
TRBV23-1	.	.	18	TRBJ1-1	TGCGCCAGCAGTGACTACAGGGTAGGGAGAGCAAGAAACACTGAAGCTTTCTTT	CASSDYRVGRARNTEAFF
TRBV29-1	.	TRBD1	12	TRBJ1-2	TGCAGCGTTGCTTCAGGGGGCTATGGCTACACCTTC	CSVASGGYGYTF
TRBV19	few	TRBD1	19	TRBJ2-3	TGTGCCAGTAGTAGAAGGTTGGTTGGAGACAGGGGGCGTTTGGATACGCAGTATTTT	CASSRRLVGDRGRLDTQYF
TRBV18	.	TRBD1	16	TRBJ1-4	TGTGCCAGCTCAACACAGGGGGCGCGGACTAATGAAAAACTGTTTTTT	CASSTQGARTNEKLFF
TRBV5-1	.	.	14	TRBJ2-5	TGCGCCAGCACCTCTACAGTAGGGGTAGAGACCCAGTACTTC	CASTSTVGVETQYF
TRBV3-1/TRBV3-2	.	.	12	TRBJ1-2	TGTGCCAGCAGCCGCGGTCTGGATGGCTACACCTTC	CASSRGLDGYTF
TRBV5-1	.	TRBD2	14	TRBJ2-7	TGCGCCAGCAGCTCACTAGCGGATCTTTACGAGCAGTACTTC	CASSSLADLYEQYF
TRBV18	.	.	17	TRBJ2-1	TGTGCCAGCTCACCTACCCGCACCGGGGGGCTATACAATGAGCAGTTCTTC	CASSPTRTGGLYNEQFF
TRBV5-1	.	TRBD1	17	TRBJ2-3	TGCGCCAGCAGACCGATTACAGGGGGCTTCGGCACAGATACGCAGTATTTT	CASRPITGGFGTDTQYF
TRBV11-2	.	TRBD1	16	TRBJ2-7	TGTGCCAGCAGCTTAGGAGGGACAGGGGCGGGATACGAGCAGTACTTC	CASSLGGTGAGYEQYF
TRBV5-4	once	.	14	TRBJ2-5	TGTGCCAGCAGCCCCCAGGGGATGGGAGAGACCCAGTACTTC	CASSPQGMGETQYF
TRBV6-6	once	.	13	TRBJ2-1	TGTGCCAGCAAAACCGATGGGGCGGATGAGCAGTTCTTC	CASKTDGADEQFF
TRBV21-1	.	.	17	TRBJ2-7	TGTGCCAGCAGCCCCTGGACAGGGGGCATCATCACCTACGAGCAGTACTTC	CASSPWTGGIITYEQYF
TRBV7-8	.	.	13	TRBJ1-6	TGTGCCAGCAGCCAAACCCAGCGCGTCTCCCTCCACTTT	CASSQTQRVSLHF
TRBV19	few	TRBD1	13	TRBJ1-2	TGTGCCAGTACCGGGACAGGGGAATATGGCTACACCTTC	CASTGTGEYGYTF
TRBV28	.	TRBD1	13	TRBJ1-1	TGTGCCAGCAGTCGAGGGGGCGGGACTGAAGCTTTCTTT	CASSRGGGTEAFF
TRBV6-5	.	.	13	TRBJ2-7	TGTGCCAGCATTACGGCAGGGGCCTACGAGCAGTACTTC	CASITAGAYEQYF
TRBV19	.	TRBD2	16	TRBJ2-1	TGTGCCAGTAGGCAGGTTTGGCTAGCGGGGGGCAATGAGCAGTTCTTC	CASRQVWLAGGNEQFF